Only a few counts were recorded for the clone carrying this TCR beta chain. This CDR3 has 14 amino acids. V lost 2 bases and J lost 3, with 14 bases in between. CDR1 is GTSNPN and CDR2 is SVGIG in the germline V gene (reference sequence). This entry is derived from a study of T-cell reconstitution after alpha-beta-depleted transplantation in children. Unique molecular identifiers were incorporated when the TCRbeta library was constructed. TCRdb reprocessed the PCR reads with MiXCR, giving one entry per CDR3 protein. The repertoire holds approximately 520,000 distinct CDR3 sequences, with over 25% as singletons.

This sample comprised PBMCs from the stem cell graft donor, obtained from the stem cell graft. The gene calls are TRBV30 and TRBJ2-7; the D gene is possibly TRBD2 (6 bases). This sequence originates from a human donor who donated a stem cell graft to a child with aplastic anemia. CDR3 in DNA: TGTGCCTGGAGTTTGGGGGGATCCCACTACGAGCAGTACGTC. This codes for CAWSLGGSHYEQYV.